This TCR beta chain originates from a study of metastatic and nonmetastatic thyroid tumors. Overall study context: Repertoire comparison spanned blood and tumor or nodule tissue of malignant and benign thyroid patients.

Under the authors' procedure: A classifier of distant metastasis in papillary thyroid cancer was built from CDR3 differences (across clinicopathological groups). MiXCR was used by TCRdb to re-call the PCR reads. The V and J calls here are based on TCRdb, not the publication. The sample contains roughly 53,000 clones, 20% of which appear only once. General study points: A significant increase in TCR beta diversity was reportedly seen in malignant thyroid tumors relative to benign nodules, in blood and tumor.

The CDR3 totals 14 residues. The germline V and J ends were trimmed by 5 bases and 2 bases, with 9 bases remaining between them. In germline, CDR1 is KGHSH, CDR2 LQKENI. This clone was recorded at least ten times. No antigen is known for it. Other nucleotide sequences from this sample produce the same CDR3. All patients were treatment-naive before thyroid surgery. Specimen: blood. This clonotype was obtained from a female donor with papillary thyroid cancer or a benign thyroid nodule (not recorded which). Some clones in this sample may be carry-over from other donors' samples. This chain connects TRBV18 to TRBJ2-2; no definite D call. CDR3 sequence reads: CASSSQTNTGELFF. CDR3 sequence (DNA): TGTGCCAGCTCATCTCAAACTAACACCGGGGAGCTGTTTTTT.